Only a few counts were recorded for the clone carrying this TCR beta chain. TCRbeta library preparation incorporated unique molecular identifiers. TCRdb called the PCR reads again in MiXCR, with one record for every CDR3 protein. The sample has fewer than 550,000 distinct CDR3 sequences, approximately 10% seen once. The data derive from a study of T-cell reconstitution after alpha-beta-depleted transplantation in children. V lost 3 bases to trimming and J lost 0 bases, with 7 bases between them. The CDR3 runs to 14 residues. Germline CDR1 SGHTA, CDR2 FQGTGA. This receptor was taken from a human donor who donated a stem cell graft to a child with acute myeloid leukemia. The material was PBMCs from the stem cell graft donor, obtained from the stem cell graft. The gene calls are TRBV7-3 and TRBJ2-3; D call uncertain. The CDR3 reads CASSFGQSTDTQYF. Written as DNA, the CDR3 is TGTGCCAGCAGCTTTGGGCAGAGCACAGATACGCAGTATTTT.